Shown below are 15 T cell receptor beta chains from a single sample sequenced in a study of shared clonotypes between healthy human individuals. Generated by immunoSEQ multiplex PCR, the TCRdb table keeps only in-frame clones and is missing some. The table includes 2 million to 3 million clones, approximately 94% detected once. The material sequenced was naive CD4+ T cells from PBMCs. The subset: CD45RA+ positively selected. The receptors shown here come from a man aged 18 to 35 in good health. Some clones in this sample may be carry-over from other donors' samples.

The chain couples TRBV7-2 to TRBJ2-2, with D tentatively TRBD1 or TRBD2 (6 bases each). This CDR3 is built from 16 residues. Germline CDR1 SGHTA, CDR2 FQGNSA. V lost 3 bases to trimming and J lost 7 bases, with 18 bases between them. The CDR3 bases are TGTGCCAGCAGCTTTTCGCGCGGGACATCCGGCGGGGAGCTGTTTTTT. It yields the protein CASSFSRGTSGGELFF.

The rearrangement uses TRBV18 and TRBJ2-3; D is undetermined. The germline V and J ends were trimmed by 6 bases and 3 bases, with 10 bases remaining between them. The CDR3 has 13 amino acids. The germline V gene encodes CDR1 KGHSH and CDR2 LQKENI. The CDR3 DNA follows: TGTGCCAGCTCGGAAGGGCTGACAGATACGCAGTATTTT. It yields the protein CASSEGLTDTQYF.

The rearrangement links TRBV5-1 to TRBJ2-5; TRBD2 is a possible D gene (6 bases). Germline V gene sequence: CDR1 SGHRS, CDR2 YFSETQ. The CDR3 loop spans 19 amino acids. Trimming cost V 0 bases and J 4 bases, with 25 bases left between them. CDR3 bases: TGCGCCAGCAGCTTGGCCGGCGGAGGGGCTCAACTAGCTCGAGAGACCCAGTACTTC. It is translated as CASSLAGGGAQLARETQYF.

V usage is TRBV28 and J usage is TRBJ1-3, with TRBD1 matching over 8 bases. This CDR3 comprises 16 residues. The V gene's germline CDR1 is MDHEN and CDR2 SYDVKM. V dropped 7 bases and J dropped 6; count of bases not matched to a gene: 14. The CDR3 coding sequence is TGTGCCAGCAACCAGGCTTCCCTCCAGGGGGCAAACACCATATATTTT. It yields the protein CASNQASLQGANTIYF.

CDR3: CASSLPWLAGHNEQFF. CDR3 coding DNA: TGTGCCAGCAGCTTGCCTTGGCTAGCGGGACACAATGAGCAGTTCTTC. This chain joins TRBV5-8 and TRBJ2-1; 9 nucleotides agree with TRBD2. The CDR3 is made up of 16 amino acids. After removal of 1 base from V and 5 bases from J, the junction contained 7 bases not matched to a gene. CDR1 is SGHTS, CDR2 YDEGEE, per germline.

The chain is built from TRBV7-9 and TRBJ1-1; tentative D call: TRBD1 (5 bases). The CDR3 spans 14 residues. Trimming left V 1 base short and J 4 bases short, with 10 bases between. Per germline, CDR1 SEHNR and CDR2 FQNEAQ (reference sequence). CDR3 DNA sequence: TGTGCCAGCAGCTTAGACAGGACGACCACTGAAGCTTTCTTT. This encodes CASSLDRTTTEAFF. The full variable domain, in which reference TRBV7-9 and TRBJ1-1 provide the parts outside the CDR3, is DTGVSQNPRHKITKRGQNVTFRCDPISEHNRLYWYRQTLGQGPEFLTYFQNEAQLEKSRLLSDRFSAERPKGSFSTLEIQRTEQGDSAMYLCASSLDRTTTEAFFGQGTRLTVV.

The J gene is TRBJ1-1, the V gene TRBV18, with D maybe TRBD1 (5 bases). Trimming took 5 bases from V and 0 from J, leaving 16 bases between them. The germline V gene encodes CDR1 KGHSH and CDR2 LQKENI. The CDR3 has 16 amino acids. CDR3: CASSNYKVGLNTEAFF. CDR3 coding DNA: TGTGCCAGCTCAAACTATAAGGTGGGGCTGAACACTGAAGCTTTCTTT.

This clone was counted a few times. The rearrangement links TRBV6-5 to TRBJ1-1; 7 bases agree with TRBD1. This CDR3 is built from 15 residues. Germline V gene data show CDR1 as MNHEY and CDR2 as SVGAGI. V shed 2 bases, J shed 2 bases, and the junction held 5 bases outside the gene matches. The CDR3 DNA reads TGTGCCAGCAGTTACCTAAGGACAGGTAACACTGAAGCTTTCTTT. Translating it yields CASSYLRTGNTEAFF.

A note on this clone: Other nucleotide sequences in the sample specify the same CDR3. The chain has TRBV5-1 and TRBJ1-4, with D uncertain. The CDR3 has 13 amino acids. V lost 5 bases and J 0 bases, leaving 5 bases between the germline ends. Germline values: CDR1 SGHRS, CDR2 YFSETQ. CDR3 loop: CASRPATNEKLFF. Written as DNA, the CDR3 is TGCGCCAGCAGACCTGCAACTAATGAAAAACTGTTTTTT.

The CDR3: CASRSLLYNEQFF. In DNA form, the CDR3 reads TGTGCCAGCAGGTCACTACTCTACAATGAGCAGTTCTTC. V is TRBV11-2 and J is TRBJ2-1; D is undetermined. The germline V and J ends were trimmed by 6 bases and 3 bases, with 9 bases remaining between them. There are 13 residues in the CDR3. Germline V gives CDR1 SGHAT, CDR2 FQNNGV.

This clone has a single count. The chain's CDR3 is CASSSSGQETQYF. CDR3 coding DNA: TGTGCCAGCAGTTCGTCAGGACAAGAGACCCAGTACTTC. The chain is built from TRBV27 and TRBJ2-5; D is uncertain. Germline-derived CDR1 and CDR2 are MNHEY and SMNVEV (reference sequence). The length of the CDR3 is 13 residues. V lost 4 bases, J lost 2 bases, and 8 bases lay in between.

This clone was recorded a few times. V gene TRBV28 combines with J gene TRBJ1-5; no clear D. The germline gives CDR1 MDHEN, CDR2 SYDVKM. CDR3 length: 11 residues. Trimming stripped 7 bases from V and 4 bases from J, with 5 bases between. CDR3 sequence (DNA): TGTGCCAGCACTACAAATCAGCCCCAGCATTTT. It specifies CASTTNQPQHF.

The chain combines TRBV5-1 with TRBJ2-4; maybe TRBD1 (6 bases). Germline CDR1 is SGHRS and CDR2 is YFSETQ. CDR3 size: 15 residues. Trimming left V 4 bases short and J 6 bases short, with 17 bases between. CDR3 amino acids: CASSQGWLAVNIQYF. The CDR3, as DNA: TGCGCCAGCAGCCAGGGGTGGCTAGCAGTAAACATTCAGTACTTC. The variable domain in full, with the rest retrieved from reference TRBV5-1 and TRBJ2-4, is KAGVTQTPRYLIKTRGQQVTLSCSPISGHRSVSWYQQTPGQGLQFLFEYFSETQRNKGNFPGRFSGRQFSNSRSEMNVSTLELGDSALYLCASSQGWLAVNIQYFGAGTRLSVL.

This rearrangement joins TRBV28 to TRBJ1-1; 9 nucleotides agree with TRBD1. The CDR3 is 15 amino acids. With 7 bases clipped from V and 5 bases from J, the junction kept 11 bases outside the gene matches. Per the germline V gene, CDR1 is MDHEN and CDR2 is SYDVKM. CDR3 in amino acids: CASNQRTGVRTEAFF. CDR3 in DNA: TGTGCCAGCAATCAGCGGACAGGGGTGAGGACTGAAGCTTTCTTT.

A word on this clone: An end of the junction differs from the germline gene, which may be a read error. Other nucleotide sequences in the sample specify the same CDR3. The chain links TRBV6-6 to TRBJ2-7; TRBD2 matches at 7 bases. The germline V gene encodes CDR1 MNHNY and CDR2 SVGAGI (reference sequence). The CDR3 consists of 14 residues. CDR3 amino acids: CASSRLGAGNEQYF. DNA of the CDR3: TGTGCTAGCAGCCGCTTGGGAGCGGGGAACGAGCAGTACTTC.